This is a list of T cell receptor beta chains from one sample in a study of PD-1 blockade in classical Hodgkin lymphoma. Here immunoSEQ multiplex PCR was the method, and the copy in TCRdb shows in-frame clones only, minus some. Of about 32,000 clones in the sample, approximately 80% are singletons; the top ten hold 25% to 40%. Sequenced material: peripheral blood mononuclear cells (PBMCs), taken at baseline. Every receptor here comes from a human donor with classical Hodgkin lymphoma. The CDR3 runs from the conserved cysteine through the conserved F or W. Each record gives: V gene, clone size, CDR3 protein. Not every row has a clone size; where given, it reads once, few, many or a size class.

>TRBV10-3|.
CAIKDRAGNQPQHF
>TRBV9|.
CASSVGIRGEGTRTEAFF
>TRBV6-5|.
CASSTTEYGSGGYTF
>TRBV5-5|once
CASRGTGEESGYTF
>TRBV12-5|.
CASGLVGKDTGTVHNNEQFF
>TRBV28|.
CASSLSGTGDEQYF
>TRBV5-4|.
CASSPPGQGDSETQYF
>TRBV9|.
CASSVDRGAGSADTQYF
>TRBV6-5|.
CASSSSGTGRGYTF
>TRBV7-9|.
CASSSRGLSSGSPLHF
>TRBV19|once
CASSKQPSSTDTQYF
>TRBV28|.
CASSKGRGYTF
>TRBV11-3|.
CASSQGLAADTQYF
>TRBV21-1|.
CASSIRPGQSYGYTF
>TRBV2|.
CASSGWSGSNQPQHF
>TRBV10-3|.
CAISESIDSFGAQHF
>TRBV7-2|.
CASSPQAGQGNYGYTF
>TRBV28|.
CATKSSYNEQFF
>TRBV27|.
CASTPTNSYEQYF
>TRBV10-3|.
CAISRGGDNEQFF
>TRBV10-3|.
CAISESAGAETKNIQYF
>TRBV28|.
CASRGLDRANYGYTF
>TRBV7-9|.
CASSLGEDTEAFF
>TRBV7-9|few
CASSSLGQDRYRGNTEAFF
>TRBV4-3|.
CASSQNWSPGNTIYF
>TRBV7-2|.
CASSLVFARQFF
>TRBV5-1|few
CASSPLQGADTEAFF
>TRBV29-1|.
CSVEDPPGAGADTQYF
>TRBV7-7|.
CASSLGTSGPGETQYF
>TRBV19|.
CASSPAPSGPSNQPQHF
>TRBV29-1|.
CSVPGGAPGELFF
>TRBV7-9|.
CASSSRSQNEKLFF
>TRBV2|.
CASTFQGAGNTEAFF
>TRBV7-2|once
CASSATGTSYEQYF
>TRBV7-7|.
CASSLFTSRGYTF
>TRBV4-3|.
CASSQDISSGPNEKLFF
>TRBV7-2|.
CASSFGLASTDTQYF
>TRBV10-3|.
CAISEYEGRYGYTF
>TRBV4-2|.
CASSLDRLNTEAFF
>TRBV7-3|once
CASSTNMNTEAFF
>TRBV11-2|once
CASSLADGNTIYF
>TRBV11-3|.
CASSLEESTEAFF
>TRBV4-2|.
CASSQDRQGVGEKLFF
>TRBV29-1|.
CSHDTYHGETQYF
>TRBV4-3|.
CASSQEPGLAGPEQFF
>TRBV7-9|.
CASSLGAGTLLEGQYF
>TRBV10-3|.
CAISETTGLSYNSPLHF
>TRBV19|few
CASLPSGSHNSPLHF
>TRBV6-1|.
CASYEAQGATYEQYF